This T cell receptor beta chain was retrieved from a study of T cell repertoires in cytomegalovirus infection. This clonotype was recorded many times. TCRdb processed the reads anew with MiXCR; each CDR3 protein has one entry. The data contain under 600,000 distinct CDR3 sequences, more than 15% of them singletons. This TCR was sampled from a human donor in good health (CMV status not recorded). Some clones in this sample may be carry-over from other donors' samples. Input material: CD8+ T cells from PBMCs.

The DNA for the CDR3 is TGTGCCAGCAGCTCGACAGGGGAGGACACTGAAGCTTTCTTT. This encodes CASSSTGEDTEAFF. V usage is TRBV7-8 and J usage is TRBJ1-1; 8 positions match TRBD1. This CDR3 has 14 residues. The germline V gene has CDR1 SGHVS and CDR2 FQNEAQ. Trimming took 4 bases from V and 3 from J; bases not matched to a gene: 4.